The 17 T cell receptor beta chains reported below all come from one sample, sequenced in a study of T cell repertoires in cytomegalovirus infection. TCRdb re-called the reads with MiXCR, one entry per CDR3 protein. Counted here are 200,000 to 300,000 distinct CDR3 sequences, approximately 6.7% occurring once; the ten biggest clones make up around 6%. Sequenced: PBMCs. The receptors derive from a human donor in good health (CMV status not recorded). Some clones in this sample may be carry-over from other donors' samples.

V and J are TRBV19 and TRBJ2-1; D ambiguous. Per germline, CDR1 LNHDA and CDR2 SQIVND (reference sequence). V lost 5 bases and J 3 bases, leaving 17 bases between the germline ends. The CDR3 runs 16 residues. CDR3 sequence: CASSPRGAFYYNEQFF. The CDR3 DNA is TGTGCCAGTAGTCCCCGAGGAGCGTTTTACTACAATGAGCAGTTCTTC.

This clonotype was picked up a small number of times. A read error may produce the germline difference seen at one junction end. This chain connects TRBV7-9 to TRBJ1-6; D call uncertain. There are 13 residues in the CDR3. Per the germline V gene, CDR1 is SEHNR and CDR2 is FQNEAQ (reference sequence). The CDR3 nucleotides read TGTGCCAGCACCTTACTCGGGAATTCACCCCTCCACTTT. As protein: CASTLLGNSPLHF.

This clonotype was found many times. V usage is TRBV7-2 and J usage is TRBJ2-1; D unresolved. V lost 5 bases and J lost 10, with 9 bases in between. The CDR3 has 11 amino acids. Germline V gives CDR1 SGHTA, CDR2 FQGNSA. CDR3 DNA: TGTGCCAGCAGCATAACCAAGGAGCAGTTCTTC. The encoded protein is CASSITKEQFF.

This clonotype was detected a few times. The genes are TRBV29-1 and TRBJ1-1, with D unresolved. Looked up from germline, CDR1 is SQVTM and CDR2 is ANQGSEA. The V end was cut by 4 bases, the J end by 0 bases, with 12 bases between. The CDR3 runs 14 residues. CDR3 in DNA: TGCAGCGTTGTAGAAGCCCTGATGAACACTGAAGCTTTCTTT. This sequence encodes CSVVEALMNTEAFF.

This clonotype was detected a few times. The chain combines TRBV20-1 with TRBJ2-6, with 8 bases fitting TRBD1. Germline values: CDR1 DFQATT, CDR2 SNEGSKA (reference sequence). The CDR3 spans 15 residues. The ends lost 2 bases at V and 1 base at J; junction bases unmatched: 1. CDR3 loop: CSARQGASGANVLTF. DNA of the CDR3: TGCAGTGCTAGACAGGGGGCATCTGGGGCCAACGTCCTGACTTTC.

This clonotype was seen ten or more times. The chain carries TRBV5-4 and TRBJ1-1, with D maybe TRBD1 (5 bases). The V gene lost 2 bases and the J gene lost 5 bases, with 16 bases spanning the gap. The CDR3 consists of 15 residues. CDR1 is SGHNT, CDR2 YYREEE, per germline (reference sequence). The CDR3 loop is CASSFYQGGVTEAFF. The CDR3 nucleotides read TGTGCCAGCAGCTTTTACCAGGGAGGGGTGACTGAAGCTTTCTTT. Variable domain in full (rest from reference TRBV5-4 and TRBJ1-1): ETGVTQSPTHLIKTRGQQVTLRCSSQSGHNTVSWYQQALGQGPQFIFQYYREEENGRGNFPPRFSGLQFPNYSSELNVNALELDDSALYLCASSFYQGGVTEAFFGQGTRLTVV.

This clonotype was counted ten times or more. The rearrangement joins TRBV6-4 to TRBJ2-2; D is ambiguous. V shed 8 bases and J shed 3 bases, with 16 bases lying between them. The CDR3 covers 15 residues. Germline-derived CDR1 and CDR2 are MRHNA and SNTAGT. CDR3: CASRLRWDDTGELFF. CDR3 DNA: TGTGCCAGCCGACTGCGGTGGGATGACACCGGGGAGCTGTTTTTT.

In this sample, this clonotype turned up many times. This sequence joins TRBV2 and TRBJ1-2; 8 nucleotides align to TRBD1. Germline CDR1 is SNHLY and CDR2 is FYNNEI. With 5 bases clipped from V and 6 bases from J, the junction kept 5 bases outside the gene matches. The CDR3 loop spans 13 amino acids. CDR3 sequence reads: CASSQDRENGYTF. The CDR3 DNA reads TGTGCCAGCAGTCAGGACAGGGAAAATGGCTACACCTTC.

This clonotype was detected many times. CDR3 coding DNA: TGTGCCAGCAGTGAAGTGCGGTGGAATGAGCAGTTCTTC. It is translated as CASSEVRWNEQFF. The rearrangement joins TRBV2 to TRBJ2-1; D is unresolved. Between the trimmed V and J ends, which lost 1 base and 7 bases, there was a span of 8 bases. The CDR3 contains 13 residues. Germline V gene data show CDR1 as SNHLY and CDR2 as FYNNEI.

On this clonotype itself: Since a much larger clone is just one base distant, this may be a read error. The chain's CDR3 is CSARKDTNSEAFF. Here the CDR3 DNA reads TGCAGTGCTAGAAAGGATACGAACAGTGAAGCTTTCTTT. The rearrangement links TRBV20-1 to TRBJ1-1; D is ambiguous. CDR1 and CDR2 (germline): DFQATT, SNEGSKA (reference sequence). The CDR3 runs 13 residues.

Comments on this clonotype: A much bigger clone sits one base away, suggesting this may be a read error. The rearrangement joins TRBV5-1 to TRBJ2-3; D not resolved. Germline V gene data show CDR1 as SGHRS and CDR2 as YFSETQ. CDR3 length: 14 residues. The CDR3, as DNA: TGCGCCAGCAGCTATAGGGCAAACACAGTTACGCAGTATTTT. This translates into CASSYRANTVTQYF.

In its sample, this clonotype was seen many times. This sequence joins TRBV5-6 and TRBJ2-3; D is undetermined. Germline CDR1 reads SGHDT; CDR2 reads YYEEEE. Trimming removed 1 base at V and 0 bases at J, with 12 bases between. The CDR3 is 16 residues long. The CDR3 coding sequence is TGTGCCAGCAGCTTGTACGGGTACTCTAGCACAGATACGCAGTATTTT. It encodes CASSLYGYSSTDTQYF.

This clonotype appeared many times. The rearrangement links TRBV7-8 to TRBJ1-1; D possibly corresponds to TRBD1 (6 bases). From germline, CDR1 is SGHVS and CDR2 FQNEAQ. The CDR3 is 14 residues long. With 4 bases removed from V and 0 bases from J, the gap between germline ends came to 9 bases. CDR3 bases: TGTGCCAGCAGCTCCTACAGGGTGAACACTGAAGCTTTCTTT. Protein: CASSSYRVNTEAFF.

This clonotype was counted ten times or more. The CDR3 bases are TGTGCCAGCAGTTATACTAGCGGCGAGACCCAGTACTTC. Translation gives CASSYTSGETQYF. The V call is TRBV6-2 or TRBV6-3, the J call TRBJ2-5; 8 bases are shared with TRBD2. V was clipped by 3 bases and J by 5 bases; unmatched bases: 2. CDR3 length: 13 residues. Per the germline V gene, CDR1 is MNHEY and CDR2 is SVGEGT.

This clonotype was detected many times. The chain recombines TRBV7-2 with TRBJ2-7; TRBD2 aligns across 9 bases. Per the germline V gene, CDR1 is SGHTA and CDR2 is FQGNSA. The CDR3 extends over 15 amino acids. The J segment lost 4 bases and the V segment lost 2 bases, leaving 6 bases of the junction unmatched. CDR3 region: CASSLPLAGSYEQYF. DNA for the CDR3: TGTGCCAGCAGCTTACCACTAGCGGGCTCATACGAGCAGTACTTC.

This clonotype was found many times. The chain links TRBV29-1 to TRBJ1-1, with 10 nucleotides matching TRBD1. The V and J ends lost 7 bases and 5 bases, in that order; junction bases with no gene match: 7. Germline-derived CDR1 and CDR2 are SQVTM and ANQGSEA. CDR3 length: 13 amino acids. Here the CDR3 DNA reads TGCAGCGCCCGCCGGGACAGGGGAACTGAAGCTTTCTTT. Translating gives CSARRDRGTEAFF.

This clonotype was seen a few times. The V gene is TRBV7-2, the J gene TRBJ2-1, with 11 bases fitting TRBD2. V lost 3 bases and J lost 10; bases outside the gene matches: 11. CDR1 and CDR2 from the germline V gene are SGHTA and FQGNSA. This CDR3 has 16 amino acids. CDR3 amino acids: CASSLLWGTSGEEQFF. The CDR3 DNA reads as TGTGCCAGCAGCTTGTTGTGGGGGACTAGCGGCGAAGAGCAGTTCTTC.